Here is one TCR beta chain with its context. Its antigen is unknown. The ends were cut back, 6 bases at V and 8 bases at J, with 19 bases in the middle. The CDR3 totals 15 residues. Germline CDR1 reads MNHEY; CDR2 reads SVGAGI. This specimen belongs to a study of T cell clonotyping in hematopoietic cell transplantation. Overall study findings and caveats: Cells were unsorted, so CD4 and CD8 contributions were not separated. Few recipient clonotypes overlapped donors; over 97% were de novo at given depth. After transplant, recipient diversity fell while pathologically expanded clonotypes grew through day 180. Higher Inverse Simpson Index values in graft donor and pretransplant recipient predicted broader posttransplant TCR diversity.

Method: immunoSEQ multiplex PCR; TCRdb's copy keeps in-frame clones and lacks some. The sample includes under 5,000 clones, 55% to 75% of them seen just once. The receptor comes from a male patient between 55 and 70 years old who had an allogeneic stem cell transplant, so the T cells may come from the graft donor. Some clones in this sample may be carry-over from other donors' samples. The V gene is TRBV6-5, the J gene TRBJ1-4; D is perhaps TRBD1 (5 bases). Sequencing was performed on PBMCs, taken 100 days after allogeneic stem cell transplant. The CDR3 coding sequence is TGTGCCAGCAGGGGGAGGGGCAGGGTTAAAGAAAAACTGTTTTTT. Residues: CASRGRGRVKEKLFF.